The clone carrying this T cell receptor (beta chain) was seen ten or more times. This may stem from a read error, because a much larger clone lies one nucleotide away. TCRdb fed the 5' RACE reads into MiXCR, producing one record per CDR3 protein. The table lists 190,000 or so distinct CDR3 sequences, 13% of them singletons. The data are from a study of CD8 T cells in ankylosing spondylitis. This sequence originates from a male donor with ankylosing spondylitis or in good health (not recorded which). The sequenced material came from blood, either unsorted or a sorted T cell fraction (not recorded which).

The DNA of the CDR3 is TGTGCCAGCAGTTTGGGCTCGAACACTGAAGCTTTCTTT. It yields the protein CASSLGSNTEAFF. The chain is built from TRBV12-3 or TRBV12-4 and TRBJ1-1; D remains ambiguous. The CDR3 is made up of 13 amino acids. Between the trimmed V and J ends, which lost 3 bases and 1 base, there was a span of 6 bases.